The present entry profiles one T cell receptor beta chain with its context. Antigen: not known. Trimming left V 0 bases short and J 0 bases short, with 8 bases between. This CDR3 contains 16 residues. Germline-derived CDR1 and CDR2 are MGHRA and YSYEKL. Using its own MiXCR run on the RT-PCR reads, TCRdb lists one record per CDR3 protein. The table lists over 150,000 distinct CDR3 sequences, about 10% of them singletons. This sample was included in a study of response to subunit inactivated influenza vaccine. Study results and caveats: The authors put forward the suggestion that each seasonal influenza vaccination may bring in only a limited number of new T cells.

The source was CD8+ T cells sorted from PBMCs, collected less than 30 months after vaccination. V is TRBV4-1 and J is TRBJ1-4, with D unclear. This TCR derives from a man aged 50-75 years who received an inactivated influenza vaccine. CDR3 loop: CASSQEFISTNEKLFF. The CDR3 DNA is TGCGCCAGCAGCCAAGAGTTTATATCAACTAATGAAAAACTGTTTTTT.